This paragraph reports one T cell receptor (beta chain). The CDR3 totals 15 residues. Germline V gene sequence: CDR1 SGHAT, CDR2 FQNNGV. J gave up 8 bases and V 6 bases, and 10 bases lay outside the gene matches. This entry belongs to a study of blood T cell repertoires in COVID-19. Across the whole study: Whether acute or convalescent, the COVID-19 samples came from the United States, Italy and Spain.

Cohort assignment relied on participant-reported clinical history. Two negative PCRs, clearance, or symptom resolution were required of recovered Cohort 3 donors. Clones were read by immunoSEQ multiplex PCR, and TCRdb kept only the in-frame ones, dropping some. The sample has fewer than 400,000 clones, around 90% seen once. Input material: PBMCs or T cells enriched from blood (not recorded which). This clonotype was sampled from a man aged 25 to 40 who had recovered from COVID-19. The V gene is TRBV11-2, the J gene TRBJ1-4; 9 nucleotides agree with TRBD1. The CDR3 sequence is CASREYRGHGEKLFF. CDR3 sequence (DNA): TGTGCCAGCAGAGAGTACAGGGGGCACGGCGAAAAACTGTTTTTT.